The T cell receptor beta chain under discussion was sequenced for a study of control samples from healthy donors and cancer patients. Profiled with immunoSEQ multiplex PCR; TCRdb holds only in-frame clones, not every one. Of about 95,000 clones listed, about 85% are singletons. This sequence was found in a woman between 65 and 79 years old in good health. The sequencing input was blood.

CDR3 sequence (DNA): TGTGCCACCAGTGACGGCGACACTGAAGCTTTCTTT. Protein sequence: CATSDGDTEAFF. V is TRBV24-1 and J is TRBJ1-1; no clear D gene. With 4 bases removed from V and 3 bases from J, the gap between germline ends came to 5 bases. The V gene's germline CDR1 is KGHDR and CDR2 SFDVKD. The CDR3 runs to 12 residues.